This entry features one TCR beta chain sequence. Its matching antigen is unknown. Target depth was 1 in 200,000 to 1 in 1 million T cells, about 10x per clonotype. Profiled with immunoSEQ multiplex PCR; TCRdb holds only in-frame clones, not every one. The table has more than 85,000 clones, about 72% seen once. The CDR3 loop spans 14 amino acids. V lost 3 bases to trimming and J lost 6 bases; unmatched junction nucleotides: 3. Per germline, CDR1 SGHDT and CDR2 YYEEEE. This entry comes from a study of cytotoxic CD8 clonotypes in ibrutinib-treated CLL. Findings and limits, study-wide: An increase in clonality occurred at ibrutinib response, followed by a return toward baseline at progression. Stable or contracted on treatment, public clonotypes were also uncommon.

This material consisted of PBMCs, taken after 12 months of ibrutinib treatment. This clonotype was sampled from a human donor with chronic lymphocytic leukemia. The genes are TRBV5-6 and TRBJ1-4, with TRBD1 matching 9 bases. The CDR3 is CASSYRGLDEKLFF. CDR3 nucleotides: TGTGCCAGCAGCTACAGGGGGCTGGATGAAAAACTGTTTTTT.